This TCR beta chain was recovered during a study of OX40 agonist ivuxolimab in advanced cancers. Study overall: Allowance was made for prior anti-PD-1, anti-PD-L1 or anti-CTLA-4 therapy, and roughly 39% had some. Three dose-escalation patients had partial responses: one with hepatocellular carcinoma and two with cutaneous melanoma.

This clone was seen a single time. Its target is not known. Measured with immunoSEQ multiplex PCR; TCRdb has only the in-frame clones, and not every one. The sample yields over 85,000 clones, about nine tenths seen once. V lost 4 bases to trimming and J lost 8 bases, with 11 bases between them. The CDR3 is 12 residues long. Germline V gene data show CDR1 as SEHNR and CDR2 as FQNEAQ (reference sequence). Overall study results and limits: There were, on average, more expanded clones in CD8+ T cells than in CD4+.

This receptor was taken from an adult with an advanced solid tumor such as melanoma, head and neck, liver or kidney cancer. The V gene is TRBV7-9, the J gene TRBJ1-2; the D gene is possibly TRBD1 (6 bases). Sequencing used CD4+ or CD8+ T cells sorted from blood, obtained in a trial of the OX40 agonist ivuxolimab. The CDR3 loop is CASSSQGDGYTF. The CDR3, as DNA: TGTGCCAGCAGCTCACAGGGCGACGGCTACACCTTC.